These 16 T cell receptor beta chains share one sample of origin, sequenced in a study of T cells after yellow fever vaccination. MiXCR was run by TCRdb on the 5' RACE reads, yielding one entry per CDR3 protein. The table has about 53,000 distinct CDR3 sequences, roughly 6.9% seen once. The source material was CD8+ T cells sorted from PBMCs, sampled on the day of the first yellow fever vaccination. The receptors shown here come from a man younger than 30 who received the YFV17D yellow fever vaccine.

As concerns this clonotype: One end of the junction varies from germline; a read error may be responsible. The chain has TRBV14 and TRBJ1-6; D uncertain. The CDR3 totals 14 residues. Germline V gives CDR1 SGHDN, CDR2 FVKESK. CDR3 loop: CASSQGRYKSPLHF. Written as DNA, the CDR3 is TGTGCCAGCAGCCAAGGACGGTATAAGTCACCCCTCCACTTT.

This clonotype was observed at least ten times. The chain carries TRBV4-2 and TRBJ2-7; D gene uncertain. Per the germline V gene, CDR1 is LGHNA and CDR2 is YNFKEQ. The CDR3 consists of 12 residues. V was pared by 6 bases and J by 2 bases, with 8 bases between. The CDR3 DNA sequence: TGTGCCAGCAGTTACGAAACCTACGAGCAGTACTTC. Protein sequence: CASSYETYEQYF.

This clonotype was counted at least ten times. The chain couples TRBV20-1 to TRBJ2-7, with TRBD1 identical over 10 bases. The CDR3 has 14 amino acids. The V and J ends lost 6 bases and 2 bases, in that order; junction bases with no gene match: 7. In germline, CDR1 is DFQATT, CDR2 SNEGSKA (reference sequence). CDR3 nucleotides: TGCAGTGCCAGATGGGACAGGGGAGCCTACGAGCAGTACGTC. This translates into CSARWDRGAYEQYV.

This clonotype was counted at least ten times. The rearrangement links TRBV6-6 to TRBJ2-7, with unresolved D. The CDR3 runs 13 residues. CDR1 is MNHNY, CDR2 SVGAGI, per germline (reference sequence). The V end was cut by 0 bases, the J end by 3 bases, with 6 bases between. For the CDR3, the DNA is TGTGCCAGCAGTTACTCGACGGTCTACGAGCAGTACTTC. Residues: CASSYSTVYEQYF.

In its sample, this clonotype was seen a few times. The V and J genes are TRBV5-5 and TRBJ2-3; D ambiguous. The CDR3 sequence is 14 residues long. V dropped 5 bases and J dropped 2 bases, with 12 bases sitting between them. Per germline, CDR1 SGHKS and CDR2 YYEKEE (reference sequence). The chain's CDR3 is CASRRRYSTDTQYF. The CDR3 DNA is TGTGCCAGCAGACGGAGATACTCCACAGATACGCAGTATTTT.

Concerning this clonotype: A much larger clone differs from this one at a single base, so this may be a read error. This chain uses TRBV5-6 with TRBJ2-7; D gene uncertain. This CDR3 contains 13 residues. Germline V gene lookup returns CDR1 SGHDT and CDR2 YYEEEE. The V and J ends lost 3 bases and 7 bases respectively, with 14 bases between them. The CDR3 coding sequence is TGTGCCAGCAGCTACGGGCAGTGGTGGGAGCAGTACGTC. It specifies CASSYGQWWEQYV.

This clonotype was recorded only once. CDR3 coding DNA: TGTGCCAGCAGCTTAGATGCGGCGGGGGGGGCTCGGGGGCAGTATTTT. Translated, it gives CASSLDAAGGARGQYF. The chain recombines TRBV7-8 with TRBJ2-3; TRBD2 agrees at 9 bases. The V gene end was trimmed by 1 base and the J gene end by 11 bases; junction bases not matched to a gene: 13. The CDR3 is 16 residues long. The germline V gene has CDR1 SGHVS and CDR2 FQNEAQ.

The chain combines TRBV3-1 with TRBJ2-5; possibly TRBD2 for D (7 bases). Deletions cut 3 bases from V and 5 bases from J, with 22 bases between. The germline V gene encodes CDR1 LGHDT and CDR2 YNNKEL (reference sequence). The CDR3 is 17 residues long. The CDR3 DNA sequence: TGTGCCAGCAGCCAGGGCCCGGGGGGCAACTACGGGGAGACCCAGTACTTC. Translated: CASSQGPGGNYGETQYF.

This chain uses TRBV4-1 with TRBJ2-2, with TRBD2 identical over 9 bases. The germline gives CDR1 MGHRA, CDR2 YSYEKL. The CDR3 spans 19 residues. V lost 0 bases and J lost 1; bases outside the gene matches: 9. CDR3 nucleotides: TGCGCCAGCAGCCAAGAGGGTCTAGCGGGGTCGGGGAACACCGGGGAGCTGTTTTTT. Translated: CASSQEGLAGSGNTGELFF.

This clonotype was detected only a few times. This chain joins TRBV21-1 and TRBJ2-7; TRBD1 is the table's D call, not checked against the DNA. TRBV21-1 is noted as a pseudogene. The CDR3 is made up of 17 amino acids. CDR3 in amino acids: CASSKRRRDRETYEQYV. The CDR3 DNA sequence: TGTGCCAGCAGCAAACGGAGACGGGACAGGGAAACCTACGAGCAGTACGTC.

Details on this clonotype: This may be a read error: a much more frequent sequence differs by one nucleotide. The chain joins TRBV4-1 to TRBJ2-1, with D possibly TRBD1 on 6 matching bases. This CDR3 is built from 11 residues. Germline values: CDR1 MGHRA, CDR2 YSYEKL. The CDR3 coding sequence is TGCACCAGCAGCTCTGGGGGCTGGCAGTTCTTC. Residues: CTSSSGGWQFF.

J is TRBJ2-3 and V is TRBV13; no firm D call. The ends were cut back, 5 bases at V and 5 bases at J, with 8 bases in the middle. The CDR3 consists of 12 residues. The germline gives CDR1 PRHDT, CDR2 FYEKMQ (reference sequence). This CDR3 is CASSQVGDTQYF. DNA of the CDR3: TGTGCCAGCAGCCAAGTAGGAGATACGCAGTATTTT. The variable domain in full, completed from reference TRBV13 and TRBJ2-3, reads AAGVIQSPRHLIKEKRETATLKCYPIPRHDTVYWYQQGPGQDPQFLISFYEKMQSDKGSIPDRFSAQQFSDYHSELNMSSLELGDSALYFCASSQVGDTQYFGPGTRLTVL.

The chain links TRBV9 to TRBJ1-4; D is perhaps TRBD1 (6 bases). Trimming took 2 bases from V and 0 from J, leaving 17 bases between them. CDR3 size: 18 residues. The germline V gene encodes CDR1 SGDLS and CDR2 YYNGEE. The CDR3 DNA reads TGTGCCAGCAGCGTGAACCGGGACACAGTTGCAACTAATGAAAAACTGTTTTTT. It codes for CASSVNRDTVATNEKLFF.

Notes on this clonotype: A much larger clone sits a single nucleotide away, making a read error possible. The rearrangement uses TRBV29-1 and TRBJ1-1; D remains unclear. The CDR3 has 12 residues. V was pared by 8 bases and J by 5 bases, with 15 bases between. CDR1 and CDR2 (germline): SQVTM, ANQGSEA. The CDR3 spells CSFGRSGTEAFF. CDR3 nucleotide sequence: TGCAGCTTTGGTAGATCGGGTACTGAAGCTTTCTTT.

This chain joins TRBV7-6 and TRBJ2-3, with 8 bases fitting TRBD2. V lost 5 bases to trimming and J lost 2 bases; unmatched junction nucleotides: 12. The CDR3 length is 17 residues. Germline V gene lookup returns CDR1 SGHVS and CDR2 FNYEAQ. The CDR3 loop is CASSQPRGSGVTDTQYF. The DNA of the CDR3 is TGTGCCAGCAGCCAACCTCGGGGTAGCGGGGTCACAGATACGCAGTATTTT. Full variable domain (outside the CDR3, taken from reference TRBV7-6 and TRBJ2-3): GAGVSQSPRYKVTKRGQDVALRCDPISGHVSLYWYRQALGQGPEFLTYFNYEAQQDKSGLPNDRFSAERPEGSISTLTIQRTEQRDSAMYRCASSQPRGSGVTDTQYFGPGTRLTVL.

The J gene is TRBJ2-2, the V gene TRBV2; D not resolved. There are 16 residues in the CDR3. Germline V gene sequence: CDR1 SNHLY, CDR2 FYNNEI. V gave up 7 bases and J gave up 4 bases, with 19 bases separating them. CDR3 protein: CASTWVIERGTGELFF. The DNA for the CDR3 is TGTGCCAGCACATGGGTCATCGAGCGCGGCACCGGGGAGCTGTTTTTT.